These 30 T cell receptor beta chains share one sample of origin, sequenced in a study of PD-1 blockade in mismatch repair-deficient tumors. The protocol was immunoSEQ multiplex PCR, while the TCRdb copy is restricted to in-frame clones and leaves out a portion. The profile covers approximately 15,000 clones, with 86% appearing a single time and 3.5% to 6% taken by the ten largest. Time point meaning: roughly ten-day in vitro stimulation with candidate neoantigen peptide 6. Antigen specificity for these receptors is unknown. The material was cells cultured in vitro, obtained from a patient treated with pembrolizumab. Receptor source: an adult with mismatch repair-deficient cancer.

The chain recombines TRBV6-4 with TRBJ2-1; TRBD2 matches 11 bases. This CDR3 has 18 residues. V lost 2 bases, J lost 1 base, and 7 bases stayed unmatched. Germline assignment: CDR1 MRHNA and CDR2 SNTAGT. The CDR3 reads CASSDRQTSGTSYNEQFF. CDR3 coding DNA: TGTGCCAGCAGTGACCGACAGACTAGCGGGACTTCCTACAATGAGCAGTTCTTC.

The chain couples TRBV5-5 to TRBJ1-1; D gene ambiguous. This CDR3 contains 11 residues. From germline, CDR1 is SGHKS and CDR2 YYEKEE (reference sequence). V was trimmed by 5 bases and J by 8 bases, leaving 10 bases between them. CDR3 nucleotide sequence: TGTGCCAGCAGTACGACGTTAGAAGCTTTCTTT. Translating gives CASSTTLEAFF.

This clone has only a few counts. This chain links TRBV2 with TRBJ1-2, with 10 bases matching TRBD1. The junction had 13 bases not matched to a gene; V was cut back by 6 bases and J by 6 bases. This CDR3 region has 16 residues. Germline V gene data show CDR1 as SNHLY and CDR2 as FYNNEI. The CDR3 coding sequence is TGTGCCAGCAGCGTTTCGACAGGGGGCTTGTTTCATGGCTACACCTTC. Residues: CASSVSTGGLFHGYTF.

This clone was seen a single time. V is TRBV2 and J is TRBJ2-3; D gene ambiguous. The V end was cut by 4 bases, the J end by 2 bases, with 4 bases between. The CDR3 spans 12 residues. Germline CDR1 and CDR2: SNHLY and FYNNEI. CDR3 sequence reads: CASSAYTDTQYF. CDR3 nucleotides: TGTGCCAGCAGTGCCTACACAGATACGCAGTATTTT.

The genes are TRBV15 and TRBJ1-4, with D possibly matching TRBD1 (6 bases). The CDR3 runs to 15 residues. Trimming took off 1 base at V and 5 bases at J, with 11 bases between the two ends. Per germline, CDR1 LNHNV and CDR2 YYDKDF (reference sequence). CDR3 sequence: CATSRGGQINEKLFF. In DNA form, the CDR3 reads TGTGCCACCAGCAGAGGTGGACAGATAAATGAAAAACTGTTTTTT.

The J gene is TRBJ2-2, the V gene TRBV11-3, with D hard to call. The CDR3 contains 14 residues. Per the germline V gene, CDR1 is SGHNT and CDR2 is YENEEA. V was pared by 3 bases and J by 1 base, with 6 bases between. The CDR3 DNA sequence: TGTGCCAGCAGCTTTAGAGGGAACACCGGGGAGCTGTTTTTT. Encoded protein: CASSFRGNTGELFF. Full variable domain (remainder filled in from reference TRBV11-3 and TRBJ2-2): EAGVVQSPRYKIIEKKQPVAFWCNPISGHNTLYWYLQNLGQGPELLIRYENEEAVDDSQLPKDRFSAERLKGVDSTLKIQPAELGDSAVYLCASSFRGNTGELFFGEGSRLTVL.

The V call is TRBV19, the J call TRBJ1-5, with a possible D match to TRBD1 (5 bases). The V gene lost 5 bases and the J gene lost 3 bases, with 14 bases spanning the gap. The germline V gene has CDR1 LNHDA and CDR2 SQIVND (reference sequence). The CDR3 loop spans 15 amino acids. The CDR3 nucleotides read TGTGCCAGTAGTGGGTGGGACGGCTACAATCAGCCCCAGCATTTT. It specifies CASSGWDGYNQPQHF.

The chain has TRBV2 and TRBJ2-7; D is undetermined. This CDR3 has 11 amino acids. V lost 10 bases and J lost 1, with 8 bases in between. Germline values: CDR1 SNHLY, CDR2 FYNNEI. In DNA form, the CDR3 reads TGTGCCACGACACCTTCCTACGAGCAGTACTTC. It translates to CATTPSYEQYF. Full variable domain (remainder filled in from reference TRBV2 and TRBJ2-7): EPEVTQTPSHQVTQMGQEVILRCVPISNHLYFYWYRQILGQKVEFLVSFYNNEISEKSEIFDDQFSVERPDGSNFTLKIRSTKLEDSAMYFCATTPSYEQYFGPGTRLTVT.

A few counts support this clone. The chain uses TRBV9 and TRBJ2-3; 13 bases agree with TRBD2. CDR3 length: 17 residues. J gave up 2 bases and V 0 bases, and 3 bases lay outside the gene matches. From germline, CDR1 is SGDLS and CDR2 YYNGEE. Here the CDR3 reads CASSVAGLAGVTDTQYF. The DNA for the CDR3 is TGTGCCAGCAGCGTAGCTGGACTAGCGGGAGTCACAGATACGCAGTATTTT.

The chain joins TRBV4-1 to TRBJ2-1, with D maybe TRBD1 (6 bases). The CDR3 extends over 13 amino acids. Germline lookup yields CDR1 MGHRA and CDR2 YSYEKL. V lost 4 bases and J lost 5, with 9 bases in between. This CDR3 reads CASSRRQDNEQFF. In DNA, the CDR3 is TGCGCCAGCAGCCGGCGACAGGACAATGAGCAGTTCTTC.

This chain joins TRBV7-2 and TRBJ2-5; D unclear. Germline CDR1 and CDR2: SGHTA and FQGNSA. This CDR3 is 12 amino acids long. V shed 4 bases and J shed 5 bases, with 8 bases lying between them. The CDR3 sequence is CASSSYWETQYF. CDR3 coding DNA: TGTGCCAGCAGCTCGTATTGGGAGACCCAGTACTTC. Looking up the rest from reference TRBV7-2 and TRBJ2-5 gives the full variable domain: GAGVSQSPSNKVTEKGKDVELRCDPISGHTALYWYRQSLGQGLEFLIYFQGNSAPDKSGLPSDRFSAERTGGSVSTLTIQRTQQEDSAVYLCASSSYWETQYFGPGTRLLVL.

V is TRBV27 and J is TRBJ2-5; TRBD2 aligns across 11 bases. The CDR3 is 15 amino acids. Germline V lookup: CDR1 MNHEY, CDR2 SMNVEV (reference sequence). Trimming at V came to 3 bases and at J to 7 bases, leaving 7 bases not matched to a gene. This CDR3 is CASSFATSGTGTQYF. DNA of the CDR3: TGTGCCAGCAGTTTCGCGACTAGCGGGACAGGGACCCAGTACTTC.

The chain has TRBV7-9 and TRBJ2-4; D gene unclear. V was clipped by 6 bases and J by 2 bases, with 11 bases between them. Germline CDR1 SEHNR, CDR2 FQNEAQ (reference sequence). The CDR3 is 14 amino acids. CDR3 bases: TGTGCCAGCAGATTCGACTCTACCAAAAACATTCAGTACTTC. Protein sequence: CASRFDSTKNIQYF.

The V and J genes are TRBV7-9 and TRBJ1-2; D remains unclear. The CDR3 runs 12 residues. V was pared by 3 bases and J by 6 bases, with 8 bases between. Germline V CDR1 and CDR2: SEHNR, FQNEAQ (reference sequence). CDR3 amino acids: CASSFVGNGYTF. CDR3 nucleotide sequence: TGTGCCAGCAGCTTTGTGGGTAATGGCTACACCTTC.

The V call is TRBV5-1, the J call TRBJ2-3, with D possibly matching TRBD2 (5 bases). Per the germline V gene, CDR1 is SGHRS and CDR2 is YFSETQ. V was cut by 4 bases and J by 4 bases, with 13 bases left in between. CDR3 length equals 14 residues. CDR3 residues: CASSHYSRADTQYF. The CDR3 DNA reads TGCGCCAGCAGCCACTACTCGCGGGCAGATACGCAGTATTTT.

CDR3 in amino acids: CASSNDRGGAYTEAFF. The CDR3 nucleotides are TGTGCCAGCAGCAACGACAGAGGTGGGGCCTACACTGAAGCTTTCTTT. The J gene is TRBJ1-1, the V gene TRBV21-1; the table's D call TRBD1 went unverified against the DNA. TRBV21-1 is designated a pseudogene. This CDR3 has 16 residues.

This chain connects TRBV19 to TRBJ2-7, with 8 bases aligning to TRBD1. Germline CDR1 LNHDA, CDR2 SQIVND (reference sequence). The CDR3 runs to 15 residues. J gave up 3 bases and V 5 bases, and 9 bases lay outside the gene matches. Here the CDR3 DNA reads TGTGCCAGTAGTTTTACCCAGGGGGCGGGCTACGAGCAGTACTTC. It encodes CASSFTQGAGYEQYF. Supplemented by reference TRBV19 and TRBJ2-7, the full variable domain reads DGGITQSPKYLFRKEGQNVTLSCEQNLNHDAMYWYRQDPGQGLRLIYYSQIVNDFQKGDIAEGYSVSREKKESFPLTVTSAQKNPTAFYLCASSFTQGAGYEQYFGPGTRLTVT.

The V gene is TRBV18, the J gene TRBJ1-1; 9 bases agree with TRBD1. CDR1 is KGHSH and CDR2 is LQKENI in the germline V gene. The CDR3 is 14 amino acids. V lost 3 bases and J lost 3; bases outside the gene matches: 2. CDR3 DNA: TGTGCCAGCTCACCGGGACAGGGATACACTGAAGCTTTCTTT. Protein: CASSPGQGYTEAFF.

This clone was seen only once. The chain combines TRBV29-1 with TRBJ2-3, with 15 bases matching TRBD2. V gave up 5 bases and J gave up 7 bases; unmatched junction bases: 4. This CDR3 spans 14 amino acids. CDR1 is SQVTM, CDR2 ANQGSEA, per germline. As DNA, the CDR3 is TGCAGCGTTCGGACTAGCGGGAGGGCCAATACGCAGTATTTT. Amino acids: CSVRTSGRANTQYF.

The chain combines TRBV6-5 with TRBJ2-7, with no clear D. Germline V gives CDR1 MNHEY, CDR2 SVGAGI. The CDR3 contains 11 residues. V lost 7 bases and J 7 bases, leaving 11 bases between the germline ends. CDR3 region: CASITFREQYF. CDR3 bases: TGTGCCAGCATTACATTTCGGGAGCAGTACTTC.

The genes are TRBV2 and TRBJ1-1, with 7 bases that match TRBD1. The CDR3 runs 13 residues. V dropped 9 bases and J dropped 0; count of bases not matched to a gene: 4. Per germline, CDR1 SNHLY and CDR2 FYNNEI. The chain's CDR3 is CARVGQLNTEAFF. The CDR3 DNA reads as TGTGCCAGAGTGGGACAGTTGAACACTGAAGCTTTCTTT.

The rearrangement links TRBV27 to TRBJ1-1, with a weak D call TRBD1 (6 bases). The germline CDR1 and CDR2 sequences are MNHEY and SMNVEV (reference sequence). The CDR3 has 18 amino acids. V lost 6 bases to trimming and J lost 2 bases, with 25 bases between them. The CDR3 DNA follows: TGTGCCAGCAGCCGCGCTACCGATCACAGGGAAGGAAACACTGAAGCTTTCTTT. Encoded protein: CASSRATDHREGNTEAFF.

The chain links TRBV2 to TRBJ1-1, with a tentative D call TRBD1 (6 bases). Germline V lookup: CDR1 SNHLY, CDR2 FYNNEI. V dropped 8 bases and J dropped 3 bases, with 13 bases sitting between them. CDR3 length: 13 residues. CDR3: CASGPYRDTEAFF. In DNA form, the CDR3 reads TGTGCCAGCGGACCTTACAGGGACACTGAAGCTTTCTTT.

A word on this clone: The same CDR3 can be traced to other DNA sequences in this sample. This chain connects TRBV7-9 to TRBJ2-7; 7 positions match TRBD1. Germline V gene data show CDR1 as SEHNR and CDR2 as FQNEAQ (reference sequence). V lost 6 bases to trimming and J lost 13 bases; unmatched junction nucleotides: 21. CDR3 length: 15 amino acids. The CDR3 DNA sequence: TGTGCCAGCAGACGACTCGGGACAGCCCTTGTCCGGCAATACTTC. Its protein product is CASRRLGTALVRQYF. The whole variable domain, filled in from reference TRBV7-9 and TRBJ2-7, reads DTGVSQNPRHKITKRGQNVTFRCDPISEHNRLYWYRQTLGQGPEFLTYFQNEAQLEKSRLLSDRFSAERPKGSFSTLEIQRTEQGDSAMYLCASRRLGTALVRQYFGPGTRLTVT.

The rearrangement uses TRBV30 and TRBJ2-2; D may correspond to TRBD1 or TRBD2 (5 bases each). Germline-derived CDR1 and CDR2 are GTSNPN and SVGIG (reference sequence). Trimming removed 2 bases from V and 7 bases from J, with 20 bases in between. This CDR3 region has 16 residues. The CDR3 DNA follows: TGTGCCTGGAGTACGGGAACCACAGGTTCAGTCGGGGAGCTGTTTTTT. Translated: CAWSTGTTGSVGELFF.

On this clone itself: One end of the junction fails to match germline, which may point to a read error. The V call is TRBV6-5, the J call TRBJ1-4, with no clear D. CDR3 length: 13 residues. Germline values: CDR1 MNHEY, CDR2 SVGAGI. The CDR3: CASSYSPSEKLFF. The CDR3 DNA reads TGTGCCAGCAGCTACTCACCGTCTGAAAAACTGTTTTTT.

This rearrangement joins TRBV28 to TRBJ2-2; D ambiguous. The germline V gene encodes CDR1 MDHEN and CDR2 SYDVKM. Trimming stripped 3 bases from V and 9 bases from J, with 11 bases between. The CDR3 has 13 amino acids. CDR3 nucleotide sequence: TGTGCCAGCAGTTTGGGCAGTGCTTGGGAGCTGTTTTTT. Protein product: CASSLGSAWELFF.

This chain connects TRBV11-2 to TRBJ2-7; D not resolved. Germline V gene sequence: CDR1 SGHAT, CDR2 FQNNGV. The germline V and J ends were trimmed by 3 bases and 0 bases, with 15 bases remaining between them. The CDR3 consists of 16 residues. CDR3: CASSFAPGRSSYEQYF. In DNA, the CDR3 is TGTGCCAGCAGCTTCGCCCCGGGCAGGAGCTCCTACGAGCAGTACTTC.

The chain employs TRBV9 and TRBJ2-2, with 9 nucleotides matching TRBD1. The germline V gene has CDR1 SGDLS and CDR2 YYNGEE. The CDR3 has 17 residues. Unmatched junction bases numbered 7, after V lost 1 base and J lost 3 bases. Here the CDR3 DNA reads TGTGCCAGCAGCGTACCCCGGGACAGGGCCTACACCGGGGAGCTGTTTTTT. It specifies CASSVPRDRAYTGELFF.

The rearrangement joins TRBV7-6 to TRBJ2-7, with D unresolved. Germline V gene sequence: CDR1 SGHVS, CDR2 FNYEAQ. The CDR3 runs to 11 residues. Trimming left V 5 bases short and J 1 base short, with 3 bases between. The CDR3 loop reads CASSASYEQYF. The CDR3 nucleotides are TGTGCCAGCAGCGCATCCTACGAGCAGTACTTC.